This T cell receptor beta chain is from a study of shared clonotypes between healthy human individuals. The method was immunoSEQ multiplex PCR; TCRdb's version includes in-frame clones alone and lacks a portion of them. This table has approximately 500,000 clones, about 95% appearing once. This clone was picked up one time. CDR3 length: 14 residues. V lost 5 bases and J 0 bases, leaving 10 bases between the germline ends. CDR1 MDHEN and CDR2 SYDVKM come from the germline V gene. The chain employs TRBV28 and TRBJ1-2; D may be TRBD1 (6 bases). The sequence derives from a woman between 25 and 40 years old in good health. The sequenced material came from naive CD4+ T cells sorted from blood. Sample subset: CD45RA+ positively selected. The CDR3 DNA follows: TGTGCCAGCAGTGGGGACATCACTAACTATGGCTACACCTTC. Amino acid sequence: CASSGDITNYGYTF.